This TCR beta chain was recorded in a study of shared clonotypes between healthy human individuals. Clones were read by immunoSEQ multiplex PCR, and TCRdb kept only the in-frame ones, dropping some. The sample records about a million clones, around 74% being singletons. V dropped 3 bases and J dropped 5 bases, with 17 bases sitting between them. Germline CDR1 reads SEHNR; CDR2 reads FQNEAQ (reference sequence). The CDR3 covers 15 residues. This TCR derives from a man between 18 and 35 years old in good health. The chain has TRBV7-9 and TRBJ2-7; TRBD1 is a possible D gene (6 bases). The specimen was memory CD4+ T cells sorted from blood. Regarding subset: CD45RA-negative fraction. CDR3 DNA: TGTGCCAGCAGCTTTATGGGAACAGGGACCGACGAGCAGTACTTC. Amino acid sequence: CASSFMGTGTDEQYF.